Presented here are 27 T cell receptor beta chains from one specimen sequenced in a study of T cell repertoires in cytomegalovirus infection. TCRdb passed the reads through MiXCR, listing each CDR3 protein once. The sample has around 900,000 distinct CDR3 sequences, 30% to 40% seen once. Their antigen targets remain unknown. The sequences come from cultured CD8+ T cells from PBMCs, collected from culture after CMV antigen stimulation. The receptors here all came from a human donor in good health (CMV status not recorded). Some clones in this sample may be carry-over from other donors' samples.

The chain recombines TRBV7-9 with TRBJ1-2; D remains ambiguous. This CDR3 spans 12 amino acids. V lost 7 bases and J lost 4, with 10 bases in between. Germline V lookup: CDR1 SEHNR, CDR2 FQNEAQ (reference sequence). The CDR3 is CASTSESYGYTF. CDR3 in DNA: TGTGCCAGCACCTCGGAGAGCTATGGCTACACCTTC. Based on the CDR3 plus reference TRBV7-9 and TRBJ1-2, the full variable domain is DTGVSQNPRHKITKRGQNVTFRCDPISEHNRLYWYRQTLGQGPEFLTYFQNEAQLEKSRLLSDRFSAERPKGSFSTLEIQRTEQGDSAMYLCASTSESYGYTFGSGTRLTVV.

The J gene is TRBJ1-1, the V gene TRBV7-9; D gene uncertain. CDR3 length: 14 amino acids. V lost 7 bases and J 1 base, leaving 13 bases between the germline ends. Per the germline V gene, CDR1 is SEHNR and CDR2 is FQNEAQ (reference sequence). The CDR3 here is CASTGRDSNTEAFF. The CDR3 DNA reads TGTGCCAGCACCGGCCGGGATTCGAACACTGAAGCTTTCTTT.

In its sample, this clonotype was seen many times. V and J are TRBV28 and TRBJ2-5; D remains unclear. V gave up 2 bases and J gave up 3 bases, with 13 bases separating them. CDR1 MDHEN and CDR2 SYDVKM come from the germline V gene. This CDR3 is built from 15 residues. The CDR3 sequence: CASSLTRKEKETQYF. CDR3 DNA sequence: TGTGCCAGCAGTTTAACCCGAAAGGAGAAAGAGACCCAGTACTTC. The full variable domain, completed using reference TRBV28 and TRBJ2-5, is DVKVTQSSRYLVKRTGEKVFLECVQDMDHENMFWYRQDPGLGLRLIYFSYDVKMKEKGDIPEGYSVSREKKERFSLILESASTNQTSMYLCASSLTRKEKETQYFGPGTRLLVL.

Only a few counts were recorded for this clonotype. This rearrangement joins TRBV12-3 or TRBV12-4 to TRBJ1-4; unclear D gene. The CDR3 is 11 amino acids. Trimming took off 7 bases at V and 8 bases at J, with 8 bases between the two ends. The CDR3 reads CASTDWEKLFF. The CDR3 bases are TGTGCCAGCACCGATTGGGAAAAACTGTTTTTT.

This clonotype was recorded a few times. The rearrangement uses TRBV20-1 and TRBJ2-7, with D perhaps matching TRBD2 (5 bases). The CDR3 is made up of 15 amino acids. Germline loops: CDR1 DFQATT, CDR2 SNEGSKA (reference sequence). The ends were cut back, 6 bases at V and 1 base at J, with 19 bases in the middle. In DNA form, the CDR3 reads TGCAGTGCCTCGTTCGATCCAGCGGCTTCCTACGAGCAGTACTTC. Amino acid sequence: CSASFDPAASYEQYF.

The rearrangement uses TRBV6-1 and TRBJ2-5; possible D gene TRBD2, 5 bases. Germline lookup yields CDR1 MNHNS and CDR2 SASEGT. The V gene lost 7 bases and the J gene lost 13 bases, with 16 bases spanning the gap. The CDR3 totals 11 residues. Here the CDR3 reads CASTHGLDWYF. The CDR3 region has the DNA TGTGCCAGCACCCATGGACTTGACTGGTACTTC.

CDR3: CASSQERGLETQYF. The CDR3 DNA sequence: TGCGCCAGCAGCCAAGAACGGGGGCTCGAGACCCAGTACTTC. V and J are TRBV4-1 and TRBJ2-5; perhaps D is TRBD1 or TRBD2 (6 bases each). This CDR3 contains 14 residues. The germline V gene has CDR1 MGHRA and CDR2 YSYEKL. Trimming left V 0 bases short and J 5 bases short, with 10 bases between.

The table lists this clonotype with a few counts. J is TRBJ1-2 and V is TRBV19, with D possibly matching TRBD1 (5 bases). Germline assignment: CDR1 LNHDA and CDR2 SQIVND (reference sequence). CDR3 length: 14 amino acids. V lost 4 bases and J lost 4, with 13 bases in between. CDR3 protein: CASSSPGDSYGYTF. CDR3 coding DNA: TGTGCCAGTAGTAGCCCCGGGGACTCCTATGGCTACACCTTC.

The V gene is TRBV4-2, the J gene TRBJ1-6; D remains ambiguous. The CDR3 extends over 15 amino acids. V gave up 0 bases and J gave up 7 bases, with 10 bases separating them. In germline, CDR1 is LGHNA, CDR2 YNFKEQ. The chain's CDR3 is CASSQDTGINSPLHF. The CDR3 nucleotides are TGTGCCAGCAGCCAAGATACGGGTATCAATTCACCCCTCCACTTT.

This rearrangement joins TRBV27 to TRBJ2-2; perhaps TRBD2 as D (7 bases). Germline V gene sequence: CDR1 MNHEY, CDR2 SMNVEV (reference sequence). CDR3 size: 15 residues. V was cut by 6 bases and J by 2 bases, with 13 bases left in between. The CDR3 DNA reads as TGTGCCAGCAGCAAGTGGGGGGGCAACACCGGGGAGCTGTTTTTT. Translating gives CASSKWGGNTGELFF.

This clonotype was picked up many times. CDR3 in DNA: TGTGCCAGCAGCCCCTACGGACAGTTGGATTCACCCCTCCACTTT. Its translation: CASSPYGQLDSPLHF. This sequence joins TRBV7-8 and TRBJ1-6, with a tentative D call TRBD1 (6 bases). The CDR3 length is 15 residues. The germline gives CDR1 SGHVS, CDR2 FQNEAQ. The V and J ends lost 5 bases and 8 bases respectively, with 16 bases between them.

The CDR3 sequence: CASSEVGSQGAGTGELFF. CDR3 DNA: TGTGCCAGCAGTGAAGTAGGTAGCCAGGGGGCCGGCACCGGGGAGCTGTTTTTT. The chain joins TRBV2 to TRBJ2-2; 8 nucleotides match TRBD1. Germline V lookup: CDR1 SNHLY, CDR2 FYNNEI. The CDR3 sequence is 18 residues long. The V segment lost 1 base and the J segment 4 bases; nucleotides outside the gene matches: 11.

This clonotype was seen a few times. The chain carries TRBV29-1 and TRBJ2-1, with a weak D call TRBD2 (6 bases). CDR1 is SQVTM and CDR2 is ANQGSEA in the germline V gene. With 4 bases removed from V and 7 bases from J, the gap between germline ends came to 17 bases. This CDR3 has 14 residues. The CDR3 loop is CSVAGWRVGNEQFF. CDR3 bases: TGCAGCGTTGCGGGGTGGAGGGTAGGGAATGAGCAGTTCTTC.

The table lists this clonotype with a few counts. The CDR3 nucleotides are TGTGCCAGCAGCTTGCAGGGGGCGAGGCCGAACACTGAAGCTTTCTTT. It yields the protein CASSLQGARPNTEAFF. The V gene is TRBV7-9, the J gene TRBJ1-1, with 8 bases fitting TRBD1. V dropped 3 bases and J dropped 1; count of bases not matched to a gene: 7. Looked up from germline, CDR1 is SEHNR and CDR2 is FQNEAQ (reference sequence). CDR3 length equals 16 residues.

Ten or more counts support this clonotype. The chain links TRBV7-2 to TRBJ1-5; D is ambiguous. This CDR3 comprises 12 residues. CDR1 SGHTA and CDR2 FQGNSA come from the germline V gene. The ends were cut back, 4 bases at V and 4 bases at J, with 5 bases in the middle. The CDR3 loop reads CASSYRNQPQHF. The DNA for the CDR3 is TGTGCCAGCAGCTACAGAAATCAGCCCCAGCATTTT.

This clonotype has just a few counts. The J gene is TRBJ2-1, the V gene TRBV6-2 or TRBV6-3, with D possibly matching TRBD2 (5 bases). CDR1 is MNHEY, CDR2 SVGEGT, per germline. The CDR3 is made up of 15 amino acids. Trimming took off 2 bases at V and 6 bases at J, with 14 bases between the two ends. For the CDR3, the DNA is TGTGCCAGCAGTTACCCCCGGGGAGTTGCCAATGAGCAGTTCTTC. As protein: CASSYPRGVANEQFF.

This clonotype was detected ten times or more. V usage is TRBV10-3 and J usage is TRBJ2-5; the D gene is possibly TRBD1 (5 bases). CDR3 length: 13 amino acids. Trimming removed 3 bases at V and 5 bases at J, with 10 bases between. Germline CDR1 and CDR2: ENHRY and SYGVKD. CDR3 DNA sequence: TGTGCCATCAGTGATGCAGGGCTGGAGACCCAGTACTTC. Translating it yields CAISDAGLETQYF.

This chain links TRBV6-6 with TRBJ2-7; 7 bases are shared with TRBD2. From germline, CDR1 is MNHNY and CDR2 SVGAGI (reference sequence). The CDR3 sequence is 15 residues long. V lost 6 bases to trimming and J lost 0 bases; unmatched junction nucleotides: 8. This CDR3 reads CASSPSRGSSYEQYV. The CDR3 DNA sequence: TGTGCCAGCAGCCCCTCGCGGGGGAGCTCCTACGAGCAGTACGTC.

This clonotype was detected only once. The chain carries TRBV4-1 and TRBJ1-1, with D uncertain. Germline CDR1 and CDR2: MGHRA and YSYEKL. V was clipped by 8 bases and J by 1 base, with 20 bases between them. The CDR3 is 16 residues long. Here the CDR3 reads CASGPRIIGRNTEAFF. The DNA for the CDR3 is TGCGCCAGCGGCCCAAGAATAATAGGGAGGAACACTGAAGCTTTCTTT.

This clonotype was counted only a few times. The V call is TRBV6-7, the J call TRBJ2-7, with D perhaps matching TRBD2 (6 bases). TRBV6-7 is given ORF status, its function remaining uncertain. CDR3 length equals 13 residues. Trimming stripped 5 bases from V and 7 bases from J, with 15 bases between. CDR3 nucleotide sequence: TGTGCCAGCAGTATAGGGGACTGTGGGGAGCAGTACGTC. Translating gives CASSIGDCGEQYV.

This sequence joins TRBV6-5 and TRBJ1-1, with D perhaps matching TRBD1 (5 bases). CDR3 size: 16 residues. Germline V CDR1 and CDR2: MNHEY, SVGAGI. The V and J ends lost 2 bases and 6 bases respectively, with 19 bases between them. This CDR3 is CASSYRVGTLAAEAFF. For the CDR3, the DNA is TGTGCCAGCAGTTACAGGGTGGGGACCCTAGCGGCTGAAGCTTTCTTT.

This clonotype was found a few times. The V and J genes are TRBV11-3 and TRBJ2-1; no reliable D call. Germline lookup yields CDR1 SGHNT and CDR2 YENEEA. V lost 4 bases to trimming and J lost 6 bases, with 10 bases between them. This CDR3 is built from 13 residues. The CDR3: CASSSRQPNEQFF. CDR3 sequence (DNA): TGTGCCAGCAGCTCCCGCCAGCCCAATGAGCAGTTCTTC.

V gene TRBV9 combines with J gene TRBJ2-3, with a possible D match to TRBD1 (6 bases). CDR1 SGDLS and CDR2 YYNGEE come from the germline V gene. The CDR3 consists of 17 residues. The V end was cut by 0 bases, the J end by 5 bases, with 19 bases between. The CDR3 coding sequence is TGTGCCAGCAGCGTAGGCTCCGGACAGTTTTTATTAGATACGCAGTATTTT. Its protein product is CASSVGSGQFLLDTQYF.

The chain uses TRBV10-1 and TRBJ2-3; D unresolved. Trimming shortened V by 2 bases and J by 5 bases, and 5 bases separated the two germline ends. The CDR3 extends over 12 amino acids. Germline CDR1 and CDR2: WNHNN and SYGVQD (reference sequence). Written as DNA, the CDR3 is TGCGCCAGCAGTGAGGTGGGAGATACGCAGTATTTT. It yields the protein CASSEVGDTQYF.

Only a few counts were recorded for this clonotype. The V and J genes are TRBV11-3 and TRBJ2-1; TRBD1 matches at 8 bases. V gave up 5 bases and J gave up 4 bases; unmatched junction bases: 13. The CDR3 has 17 amino acids. Per the germline V gene, CDR1 is SGHNT and CDR2 is YENEEA. This CDR3 reads CASSAYFGQGEYNEQFF. CDR3 nucleotides: TGTGCCAGCAGCGCATACTTTGGACAGGGAGAGTACAATGAGCAGTTCTTC.

The V gene is TRBV7-2, the J gene TRBJ1-5, with D possibly matching TRBD1 (5 bases). The CDR3 extends over 15 amino acids. V lost 4 bases, J lost 4 bases, and 14 bases lay in between. CDR1 SGHTA and CDR2 FQGNSA come from the germline V gene. In DNA, the CDR3 is TGTGCCAGCAGCTCCCGGGACGCCCTGAATCAGCCCCAGCATTTT. It encodes CASSSRDALNQPQHF.

This chain links TRBV14 with TRBJ2-5; D remains unclear. The germline V gene has CDR1 SGHDN and CDR2 FVKESK. This CDR3 spans 15 amino acids. Trimming pared 1 base from V and 0 bases from J, leaving 9 bases between. The CDR3 sequence: CASSQVWGYQETQYF. The CDR3 DNA sequence: TGTGCCAGCAGCCAAGTTTGGGGATACCAAGAGACCCAGTACTTC. The full variable domain, rest sourced from reference TRBV14 and TRBJ2-5, is EAGVTQFPSHSVIEKGQTVTLRCDPISGHDNLYWYRRVMGKEIKFLLHFVKESKQDESGMPNNRFLAERTGGTYSTLKVQPAELEDSGVYFCASSQVWGYQETQYFGPGTRLLVL.